This T cell receptor (beta chain) is from a study of regulatory T cells in long-lasting Graves disease. This CDR3 contains 14 residues. V gave up 3 bases and J gave up 2 bases, with 5 bases separating them. CDR1 is MNHGY and CDR2 is SVAAGI in the germline V gene. Time point indicated: newly diagnosed GD, antithyroid drugs for less than 3 months. RNA from PBMCs was the source of the TCR library. Worth noting for this clonotype: A far larger clone lies a single base away; this is likely a read error.

Construction of TCR beta libraries relied on iRepertoire HTBI primers and on Arm-PCR targeting CDR3 regions. Each CDR3 protein is one row after TCRdb ran MiXCR on the multiplex PCR reads. Seen here are approximately 300,000 distinct CDR3 sequences, 15% to 20% observed once, and the top ten hold around 37%. The material sequenced was peripheral blood mononuclear cells (PBMCs), taken at new diagnosis, from a patient treated with antithyroid drugs. V usage is TRBV6-9 and J usage is TRBJ2-6, with D tentatively TRBD2 (5 bases). The sequence derives from a female donor with Graves disease. CDR3 sequence: CASSYGTGANVLTF. DNA of the CDR3: TGTGCCAGCAGTTACGGGACTGGGGCCAACGTCCTGACTTTC.